This entry concerns a single T cell receptor (beta chain). What it recognizes is unknown. The data originate from a study of breast tumors, draining lymph nodes, adjacent tissues. Study-level findings and limits: Tumor TCR diversity was below lymph nodes but above nontumor tissue.

From the multiplex PCR reads, TCRdb called clonotypes with MiXCR, one entry per CDR3 protein. Among approximately 63,000 distinct CDR3 sequences listed, approximately 57% were seen once. V dropped 8 bases and J dropped 0 bases, with 10 bases sitting between them. Germline V gene lookup returns CDR1 SNHLY and CDR2 FYNNEI. The CDR3 spans 13 residues. The J gene is TRBJ1-2, the V gene TRBV2; D remains ambiguous. The sequence came from a female donor with breast cancer. Some clones in this sample may be carry-over from other donors' samples. Specimen: breast tumor tissue. The CDR3 region has the DNA TGTGCCAGCGGTCAACATGCTAACTATGGCTACACCTTC. Residues: CASGQHANYGYTF.